This is a list of T cell receptor beta chains from one sample in a study of T cell responses to AZD1222 COVID-19 vaccine. Clones were sequenced by immunoSEQ multiplex PCR, and TCRdb holds only the in-frame ones, with some missing. In the table there are 95,000 to 110,000 clones, nearly 95% of which are singletons. Source: peripheral blood, taken on day 0 of AZD1222 vaccination. All receptors derive from an adult in good health. Both conserved end residues are part of each CDR3. D genes are given only for firm matches. The size field is filled for only some rows; it gives once, few, many or a size class.

V	J	length	size	D	DNA	CDR3
TRBV29-1	TRBJ2-3	12	-	TRBD2	TGCAGCGTCGCCTTTAGCGGGACTACGCAGTATTTT	CSVAFSGTTQYF
TRBV14	TRBJ2-1	12	-	-	TGTGCCAGCAGCCAAGATTGGACTACCTTCATCTTC	CASSQDWTTFIF
TRBV11-3	TRBJ1-5	17	-	TRBD1	TGTGCCAGCAGCCCCCCTATAGGACAGGGGGCCAATCAGCCCCAGCATTTT	CASSPPIGQGANQPQHF
TRBV12-5	TRBJ2-3	15	-	TRBD2	TGTGCTAGTGGTCCCCTACTAGCGAGCACAGATACGCAGTATTTT	CASGPLLASTDTQYF
TRBV10-3	TRBJ2-7	12	-	-	TGTGCCATCAGTGAGCGTCGGTACGAGCAGTACTTC	CAISERRYEQYF
TRBV7-6	TRBJ2-5	15	-	TRBD1	TGTGCCAGCAGCTTAGGGAACAGGGGTCGAGAGACCCAGTACTTC	CASSLGNRGRETQYF
TRBV7-3	TRBJ2-1	14	-	TRBD2	TGTGCCAGCGCCCGGACTAGCGGGAGTCACGAGCAGTTCTTC	CASARTSGSHEQFF
TRBV7-8	TRBJ1-4	14	-	-	TGTGCCAGCAGCTTAACCGGGGTTAATGAAAAACTGTTTTTT	CASSLTGVNEKLFF
TRBV11-1	TRBJ1-1	17	-	-	TGTGCCAGCAGCTTAGCGACGTCTCAGGCCTTGGAAACTGAAGCTTTCTTT	CASSLATSQALETEAFF
TRBV29-1	TRBJ1-2	14	-	-	TGCAGCGTTGAGGAGGGGGGGCGCTTCTATGGCTACACCTTC	CSVEEGGRFYGYTF
TRBV5-4	TRBJ1-6	13	once	-	TGTGCCAGCACCACAGATGGGAATTCACCCCTCCACTTT	CASTTDGNSPLHF
TRBV15	TRBJ1-2	13	-	-	TGTGCCACCAGCAGAGAAGTCGGGGGTGGCTACACCTTC	CATSREVGGGYTF
TRBV5-1	TRBJ1-1	13	-	TRBD1	TGCGCCAGCAGCCGGACAGGGGACACTGAAGCTTTCTTT	CASSRTGDTEAFF
TRBV7-9	TRBJ1-1	17	-	TRBD1	TGTGCCAGCAGCTTAGTGGGGTCAGGGGGTACGGGCACTGAAGCTTTCTTT	CASSLVGSGGTGTEAFF
TRBV30	TRBJ2-4	11	-	TRBD1	TGTGCCATCACAGGGGGAAACATTCAGTACTTC	CAITGGNIQYF
TRBV28	TRBJ1-2	13	-	-	TGTGCCAGCAGTTTACAGTTATTCAATGGCTACACCTTC	CASSLQLFNGYTF
TRBV18	TRBJ2-5	14	-	TRBD1	TGTGCCAGCTCACGAGGGACAGGGCAAGAGACCCAGTACTTC	CASSRGTGQETQYF
TRBV18	TRBJ1-4	17	-	-	TGTGCCAGCTCAGACGGAACCACGGGCAGACCAAACGAAAAACTGTTTTTT	CASSDGTTGRPNEKLFF
TRBV5-4	TRBJ1-6	14	-	TRBD1	TGTGCCAGCAGCCCGGCGAAAACAGGGGTCACCCTCCACTTT	CASSPAKTGVTLHF
TRBV19	TRBJ2-1	15	-	-	TGTGCCAGTAGTGCAGGGACCGCCGGCGGCTATGAGCAGTTCTTC	CASSAGTAGGYEQFF
TRBV12-3/TRBV12-4	TRBJ2-3	13	-	-	TGTGCCAGCAGGATCCCGGGGACAGATACGCAGTATTTT	CASRIPGTDTQYF
TRBV25-1	TRBJ2-1	16	-	TRBD1	TGTGCCAGCAGTCCCAGGGGGCGTTTAGACGGCAATGAGCAGTTCTTC	CASSPRGRLDGNEQFF
TRBV19	TRBJ2-2	13	-	TRBD2	TGTGCCAGTACCTCGGAGCGGGGCGGGGAGCTGTTTTTT	CASTSERGGELFF
TRBV7-2	TRBJ1-5	13	-	-	TGTGCCAGCAGCTTGTCTAGCAATCAGCCCCAGCATTTT	CASSLSSNQPQHF
TRBV2	TRBJ1-4	16	-	TRBD1	TGTGCCAGCAGTTTGGGACAGGGGGCGGCTAATGAAAAACTGTTTTTT	CASSLGQGAANEKLFF
TRBV3-1/TRBV3-2	TRBJ1-2	15	-	-	TGTGCCAGCAGCCGGTCCGGAGGCTCTAACTATGGCTACACCTTC	CASSRSGGSNYGYTF
TRBV7-3	TRBJ2-3	16	-	TRBD2	TGTGCCAGCAGCTTAGGCGGGAGCGTTGGCACAGATACGCAGTATTTT	CASSLGGSVGTDTQYF
TRBV11-3	TRBJ2-7	15	-	-	TGTGCCAGCAGCTCCCCATGGGGAGATAGGTACGAGCAGTACTTC	CASSSPWGDRYEQYF
TRBV7-3	TRBJ2-3	13	-	-	TGTGCCAGCAGCCCCGCAGACACAGATACGCAGTATTTT	CASSPADTDTQYF
TRBV15	TRBJ1-2	14	few	-	TGTGCCACCAGCAGAGATCGAACCGGGGTCGGCTACACCTTC	CATSRDRTGVGYTF
TRBV5-6	TRBJ2-1	15	-	TRBD2	TGTGCCAGCAGCGAACGACTAGCGGGACCCAATGAGCAGTTCTTC	CASSERLAGPNEQFF
TRBV21-1	TRBJ1-6	18	-	-	TGTGCCAGCAGCAAAACCCCTCGGGGACAGAAAGGCAATTCACCCCTCCACTTT	CASSKTPRGQKGNSPLHF
TRBV15	TRBJ1-4	12	once	-	TGTGCCACCGGGGAGTCTAATGAAAAACTGTTTTTT	CATGESNEKLFF
TRBV27	TRBJ2-7	17	once	TRBD1	TGTGCCAGCAGTTTACCAGACAAGACAGGGACCATCTACGAGCAGTACTTC	CASSLPDKTGTIYEQYF
TRBV6-1	TRBJ2-1	15	-	TRBD2	TGTGCCAGCAGTGAATGGGGAGCGGGGGACAATGAGCAGTTCTTC	CASSEWGAGDNEQFF
TRBV29-1	TRBJ2-5	12	once	-	TGCAGCGTTGTTAGCTCCGGAGAGACCCAGTACTTC	CSVVSSGETQYF
TRBV10-3	TRBJ2-7	13	-	TRBD2	TGTGCCATCGGAGAAGCGGGAGGCTACGAGCAGTACTTC	CAIGEAGGYEQYF
TRBV24-1	TRBJ1-2	13	-	-	TGTGCCACCAGTGATTTCCAGGGGTATGGCTACACCTTC	CATSDFQGYGYTF
TRBV12-3/TRBV12-4	TRBJ1-6	11	-	-	TGTGCCAGCAGGGGTAGGTCACCCCTCCACTTT	CASRGRSPLHF
TRBV6-2/TRBV6-3	TRBJ2-7	13	-	-	TGTGCCAGCAGTTCCGGGGGGCGTCCCGAGCAGTACTTC	CASSSGGRPEQYF
TRBV11-1	TRBJ1-2	14	-	-	TGTGCCAGCAGCTTATACTCCAGGACGGATGGCTACACCTTC	CASSLYSRTDGYTF
TRBV7-9	TRBJ2-1	13	few	TRBD1	TGTGCCAGCAGCCGGGACAGCGCGGGTGAGCAGTTCTTC	CASSRDSAGEQFF
TRBV6-4	TRBJ2-7	13	once	-	TGTGCCAGCAGTGACTCGATCGGCTACGAGCAGTACTTC	CASSDSIGYEQYF
TRBV27	TRBJ1-1	15	-	TRBD1	TGTGCCAGCAGTTTACGACCAGGGGGATACACTGAAGCTTTCTTT	CASSLRPGGYTEAFF
TRBV11-3	TRBJ2-5	13	-	TRBD2	TGTGCCAGCAGCGAGAGCGGGAAAGAGACCCAGTACTTC	CASSESGKETQYF
TRBV9	TRBJ2-1	17	-	TRBD2	TGTGCCAGCAGCGTAGCTGGTGGGACTAGCGGGAGAGTTGAGCAGTTCTTC	CASSVAGGTSGRVEQFF
TRBV5-5	TRBJ1-5	14	-	-	TGTGCCAGCAGCTCAGGACCCGGTGGGCAGCCCCAGCATTTT	CASSSGPGGQPQHF
TRBV5-5	TRBJ1-3	15	-	-	TGTGCCAGCAGCTTGGTGGCAGGGGCTGGAAACACCATATATTTT	CASSLVAGAGNTIYF
TRBV28	TRBJ1-2	17	-	TRBD1	TGTGCCAGCAGTATCAGGGGGCGGAGAGCCCAAAACTATGGCTACACCTTC	CASSIRGRRAQNYGYTF
TRBV7-2	TRBJ2-1	15	-	-	TGTGCCAGCAGCCCGTTTAACTTGGGGGTTGGTGAGCAGTTCTTC	CASSPFNLGVGEQFF
TRBV30	TRBJ2-1	14	-	TRBD2	TGTGCCTGGGGGTGGCGGGGGATTTACAATGAGCAGTTCTTC	CAWGWRGIYNEQFF
TRBV6-4	TRBJ2-3	14	-	TRBD2	TGTGCCAGCAAAGGACTAGCGGGATCGGATACGCAGTATTTT	CASKGLAGSDTQYF
TRBV5-5	TRBJ2-5	14	once	TRBD2	TGTGCCAGCAGCTTTGGCGTGGTAGCGGGGCCCCAGTACTTC	CASSFGVVAGPQYF
TRBV7-9	TRBJ1-2	13	once	-	TGTGCCAGCAGCTTATCGGCAGTCTATGGCTACACCTTC	CASSLSAVYGYTF
TRBV7-2	TRBJ2-7	13	-	-	TGTGCCAGCAGCTTAGGACCCGACTGCGAGCAGTACTTC	CASSLGPDCEQYF
TRBV7-8	TRBJ2-6	18	-	-	TGTGCCAGCAGCTTAGGTGTGACAACAAGCTCTGGGGCCAACGTCCTGACTTTC	CASSLGVTTSSGANVLTF
TRBV30	TRBJ2-2	15	-	TRBD2	TGTGCCTGGAGTCTAGGACTAGCGGGAGCCGGGGAGCTGTTTTTT	CAWSLGLAGAGELFF